A selection of T cell receptor beta chains follows, all from one sample in a study of brain metastases from non-small cell lung cancer. The protocol was immunoSEQ multiplex PCR, while the TCRdb copy is restricted to in-frame clones and leaves out a portion. Altogether 2,000 to 2,500 clones are present, around 83% being singletons, with the ten largest covering more than 7%. Sequenced material: tissue from a brain metastasis. These receptors were taken from a donor at least 40 years old with non-small cell lung cancer. Both conserved end residues are part of each CDR3. The order of the fields is V gene, clone size, CDR3 protein. Not all rows give a size; the values are once, few, many and, for expanded clones, a class.

v_call: TRBV29-1
clone_size: .
cdr3_aa: CSVEDIWVKETQYF

v_call: TRBV6-6
clone_size: .
cdr3_aa: CASSQQGGVSPLHF

v_call: TRBV3-1/TRBV3-2
clone_size: few
cdr3_aa: CASSRSLGEQYF

v_call: TRBV5-1
clone_size: .
cdr3_aa: CASSPEATNEKLFF

v_call: TRBV6-5
clone_size: .
cdr3_aa: CASSPTGDTNEKLFF

v_call: TRBV6-6
clone_size: .
cdr3_aa: CASSWSLAGMNEQFF

v_call: TRBV5-1
clone_size: .
cdr3_aa: CASSLEGNNSPLHF

v_call: TRBV3-1/TRBV3-2
clone_size: .
cdr3_aa: CASSQRGGDQPQHF

v_call: TRBV28
clone_size: .
cdr3_aa: CASSPWGGENEKLFF

v_call: TRBV14
clone_size: .
cdr3_aa: CASSLGLAANYEQYF

v_call: TRBV5-1
clone_size: few
cdr3_aa: CASSLGRHEAFF

v_call: TRBV18
clone_size: .
cdr3_aa: CASSPGQGTNYGYTF

v_call: TRBV15
clone_size: .
cdr3_aa: CVTSREDGVTDTQYF

v_call: TRBV18
clone_size: few
cdr3_aa: CASSPQETNTGELFF

v_call: TRBV7-8
clone_size: .
cdr3_aa: CASNIEQAYEQYF

v_call: TRBV5-8
clone_size: .
cdr3_aa: CASSPDRGNTEAFF

v_call: TRBV2
clone_size: .
cdr3_aa: CASRPDPNEKLFF

v_call: TRBV5-4
clone_size: .
cdr3_aa: CASSPSIGTEAFF

v_call: TRBV7-2
clone_size: .
cdr3_aa: CASRSNGETQYF

v_call: TRBV7-2
clone_size: .
cdr3_aa: CASSLDLYTGELFF

v_call: TRBV7-6
clone_size: .
cdr3_aa: CASGPRSNQPQHF

v_call: TRBV6-2/TRBV6-3
clone_size: .
cdr3_aa: CASSNPRALGLYGYTF

v_call: TRBV7-2
clone_size: .
cdr3_aa: CASSVQGQPQHF

v_call: TRBV6-1
clone_size: .
cdr3_aa: CASSGQVGGPSYAGELFF

v_call: TRBV6-1
clone_size: .
cdr3_aa: CASSAGYRFYTYGYTF

v_call: TRBV19
clone_size: .
cdr3_aa: CASILGAGTEAFF

v_call: TRBV6-6
clone_size: .
cdr3_aa: CASSRGQFNSPLHF

v_call: TRBV19
clone_size: .
cdr3_aa: CASSGTARGYTF

v_call: TRBV3-1/TRBV3-2
clone_size: .
cdr3_aa: CASRLRGNHEKLFF

v_call: TRBV30
clone_size: .
cdr3_aa: CAWSFGPKNTEAFF

v_call: TRBV6-5
clone_size: .
cdr3_aa: CASRPRENSPLHF

v_call: TRBV28
clone_size: .
cdr3_aa: CASSFLQGNQPQHF

v_call: TRBV2
clone_size: .
cdr3_aa: CASSESPGQANYGYTF

v_call: TRBV19
clone_size: few
cdr3_aa: CASSIRGGRTNEKLFF

v_call: TRBV6-2/TRBV6-3
clone_size: few
cdr3_aa: CASSYSGTPYGYTF

v_call: TRBV9
clone_size: .
cdr3_aa: CASSVGTGDQPQHF

v_call: TRBV5-1
clone_size: .
cdr3_aa: CASSLHVSSQGNTEAFF

v_call: TRBV6-5
clone_size: .
cdr3_aa: CASSGLSTDTQYF

v_call: TRBV25-1
clone_size: .
cdr3_aa: CASSLTSGSPLHF

v_call: TRBV25-1
clone_size: once
cdr3_aa: CASRPSGGPYNEQFF

v_call: TRBV7-8
clone_size: .
cdr3_aa: CASSPDRNSPLHF

v_call: TRBV9
clone_size: .
cdr3_aa: CASSALPRDTIYF

v_call: TRBV12-3/TRBV12-4
clone_size: .
cdr3_aa: CASSLRTEQFF

v_call: TRBV19
clone_size: once
cdr3_aa: CASSPGKQETQYF

v_call: TRBV19
clone_size: once
cdr3_aa: CASSIEATGVYEQYF

v_call: TRBV7-8
clone_size: .
cdr3_aa: CASSLAGQSNYGYTF

v_call: TRBV6-6
clone_size: .
cdr3_aa: CASRGAADSPLHF

v_call: TRBV29-1
clone_size: .
cdr3_aa: CSVGGALQETQYF

v_call: TRBV2
clone_size: few
cdr3_aa: CASKAFDLQETQYF

v_call: TRBV7-2
clone_size: .
cdr3_aa: CASSLALGLWNEKLFF

v_call: TRBV7-8
clone_size: .
cdr3_aa: CASSLGGVYNEQFF